The present T cell receptor (beta chain) was sequenced within a study of blood T cell repertoires in COVID-19. The germline gives CDR1 MDHEN, CDR2 SYDVKM. Trimming cost V 8 bases and J 4 bases; bases outside gene matches: 7. The CDR3 loop spans 14 amino acids. Per the original data handling: Amplification with reference gene primers provided the estimates of nucleated cell counts. Assay used: immunoSEQ multiplex PCR; TCRdb lists only in-frame clones, some missing. That table is the source of V, J and clone size, and D and trimming were worked out from the DNA. The sample holds about 4,700 clones, roughly 80% seen once.

Sequenced input: peripheral blood. The chain joins TRBV28 to TRBJ2-1; TRBD2 matches at 8 bases. The receptor was isolated from a man in his 70s with active COVID-19. CDR3 region: CASFAGGRYNEQFF. CDR3 bases: TGTGCCAGCTTCGCGGGGGGCCGGTACAATGAGCAGTTCTTC.